This TCR beta chain was found in a study of blood T cell repertoires in COVID-19. About the research overall: Donors in the United States, Italy and Spain gave samples during acute or convalescent COVID-19. The analysed material was cDNA or gDNA that came from T cells, B-cell-depleted T cells, or PBMCs.

CDR3 length equals 13 residues. Trimming stripped 3 bases from V and 0 bases from J, with 5 bases between. Germline V gene data show CDR1 as PRHDT and CDR2 as FYEKMQ (reference sequence). In the authors' workflow: Reference gene primer amplification gave nucleated cell count estimates. Generated by immunoSEQ multiplex PCR, the TCRdb table keeps only in-frame clones and is missing some. V, J and clone size were drawn from that table, and D and trimming were deduced from the DNA. The table lists roughly 170,000 clones, around 85% of them singletons. The specimen sequenced was peripheral blood. This chain connects TRBV13 to TRBJ2-5; D uncertain. This TCR came from a man aged 60-69 years who had recovered from COVID-19. In DNA form, the CDR3 reads TGTGCCAGCAGCTTCGAGTACCAAGAGACCCAGTACTTC. It is translated as CASSFEYQETQYF.